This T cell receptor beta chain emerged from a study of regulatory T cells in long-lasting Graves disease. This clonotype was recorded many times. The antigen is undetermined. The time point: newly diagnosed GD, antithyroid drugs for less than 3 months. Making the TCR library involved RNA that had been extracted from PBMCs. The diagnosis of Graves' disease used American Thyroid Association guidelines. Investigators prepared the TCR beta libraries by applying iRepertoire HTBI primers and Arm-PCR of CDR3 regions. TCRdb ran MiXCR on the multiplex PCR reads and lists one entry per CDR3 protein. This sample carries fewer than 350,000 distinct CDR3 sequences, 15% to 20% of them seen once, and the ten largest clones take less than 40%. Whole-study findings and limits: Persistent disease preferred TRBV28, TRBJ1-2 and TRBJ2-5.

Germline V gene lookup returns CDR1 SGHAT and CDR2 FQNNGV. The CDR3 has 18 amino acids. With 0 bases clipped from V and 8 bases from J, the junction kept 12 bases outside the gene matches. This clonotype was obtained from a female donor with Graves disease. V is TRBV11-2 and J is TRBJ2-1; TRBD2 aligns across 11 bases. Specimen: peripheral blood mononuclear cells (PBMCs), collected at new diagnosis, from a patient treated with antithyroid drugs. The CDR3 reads CASSLEPDGSGRAYEQFF. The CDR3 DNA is TGTGCCAGCAGCTTAGAACCGGATGGTAGCGGGAGGGCCTATGAGCAGTTCTTC.